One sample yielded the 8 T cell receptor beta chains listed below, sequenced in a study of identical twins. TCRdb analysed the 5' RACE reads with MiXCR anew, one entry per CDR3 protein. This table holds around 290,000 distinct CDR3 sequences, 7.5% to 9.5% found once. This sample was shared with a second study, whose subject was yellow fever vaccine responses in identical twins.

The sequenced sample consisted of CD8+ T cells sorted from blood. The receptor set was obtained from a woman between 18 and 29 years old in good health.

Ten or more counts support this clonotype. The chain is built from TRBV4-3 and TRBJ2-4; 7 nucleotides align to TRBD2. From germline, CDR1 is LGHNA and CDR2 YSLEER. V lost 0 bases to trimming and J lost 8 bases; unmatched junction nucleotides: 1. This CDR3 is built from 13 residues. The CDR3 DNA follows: TGCGCCAGCAGCCAAGACCGGGGGGACATTCAGTACTTC. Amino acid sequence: CASSQDRGDIQYF.

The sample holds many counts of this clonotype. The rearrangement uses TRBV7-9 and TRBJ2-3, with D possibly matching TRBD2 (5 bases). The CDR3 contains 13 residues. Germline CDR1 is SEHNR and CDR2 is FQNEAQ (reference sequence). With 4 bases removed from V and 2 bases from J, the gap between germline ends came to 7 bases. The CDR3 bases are TGTGCCAGCAGCTCCGGGGTCACAGATACGCAGTATTTT. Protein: CASSSGVTDTQYF.

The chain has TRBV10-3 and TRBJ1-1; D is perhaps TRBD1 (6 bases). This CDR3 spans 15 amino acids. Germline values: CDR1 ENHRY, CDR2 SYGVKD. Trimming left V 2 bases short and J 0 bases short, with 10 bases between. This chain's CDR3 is CAISEGDKLNTEAFF. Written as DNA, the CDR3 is TGTGCCATCAGTGAGGGGGACAAGCTGAACACTGAAGCTTTCTTT.

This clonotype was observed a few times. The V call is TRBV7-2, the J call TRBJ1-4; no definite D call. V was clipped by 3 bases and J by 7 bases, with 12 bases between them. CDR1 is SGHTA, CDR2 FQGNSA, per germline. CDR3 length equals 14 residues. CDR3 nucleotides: TGTGCCAGCAGCTTTCTAGGGTCGAGTGAAAAACTGTTTTTT. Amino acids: CASSFLGSSEKLFF.

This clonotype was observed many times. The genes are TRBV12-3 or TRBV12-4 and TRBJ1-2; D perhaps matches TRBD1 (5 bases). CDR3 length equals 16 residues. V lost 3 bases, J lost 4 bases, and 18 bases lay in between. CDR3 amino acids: CASSFENRGVGYGYTF. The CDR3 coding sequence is TGTGCCAGCAGTTTTGAAAACCGGGGGGTAGGCTATGGCTACACCTTC.

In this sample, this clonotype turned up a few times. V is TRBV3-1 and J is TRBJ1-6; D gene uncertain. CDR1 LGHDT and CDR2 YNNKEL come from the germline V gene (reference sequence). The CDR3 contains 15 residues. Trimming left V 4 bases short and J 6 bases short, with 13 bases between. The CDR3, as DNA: TGTGCCAGCAGCCGGAACAGAGGCTCTAATTCACCCCTCCACTTT. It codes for CASSRNRGSNSPLHF.

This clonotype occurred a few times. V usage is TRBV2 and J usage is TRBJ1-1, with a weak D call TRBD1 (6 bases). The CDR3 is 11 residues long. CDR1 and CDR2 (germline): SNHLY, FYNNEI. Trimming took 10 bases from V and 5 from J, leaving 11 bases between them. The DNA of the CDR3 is TGTGCCACTCTAGGGGGTACTGAAGCTTTCTTT. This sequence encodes CATLGGTEAFF.

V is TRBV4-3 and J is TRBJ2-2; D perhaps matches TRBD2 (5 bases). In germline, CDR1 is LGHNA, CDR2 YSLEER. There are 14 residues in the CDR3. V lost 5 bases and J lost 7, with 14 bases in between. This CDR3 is CASSYARESGELFF. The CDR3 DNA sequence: TGCGCCAGCAGCTACGCTAGGGAGAGCGGGGAGCTGTTTTTT.